The 22 T cell receptor beta chains presented below share a single source sample, sequenced in a study of read filtering for tumor transcriptome and immune sequencing. This library used roughly 430 ng RNA and molecular barcoded adaptors spanning alpha/delta and beta/gamma chains. TCRdb analysed the reads with MiXCR anew, one entry per CDR3 protein. The sample has 120,000 or so distinct CDR3 sequences; 10% to 15% are singletons. Specimen: a population of CD138-negative cells sorted from bone marrow. These receptors all come from a donor at least 40 years old with multiple myeloma.

This clonotype was counted at least ten times. V is TRBV30 and J is TRBJ1-1; maybe TRBD1 (6 bases). The CDR3 runs to 14 residues. Trimming left V 0 bases short and J 0 bases short, with 8 bases between. Germline V CDR1 and CDR2: GTSNPN, SVGIG (reference sequence). CDR3 sequence reads: CAWSVHRVNTEAFF. The CDR3 DNA is TGTGCCTGGAGTGTACACAGGGTGAACACTGAAGCTTTCTTT.

The sample holds many counts of this clonotype. The V call is TRBV28, the J call TRBJ1-2; the D gene is possibly TRBD1 (6 bases). V dropped 8 bases and J dropped 2 bases, with 18 bases sitting between them. Germline CDR1 is MDHEN and CDR2 is SYDVKM. This CDR3 is 15 amino acids long. The CDR3 spells CASGLLTGANYGYTF. The DNA for the CDR3 is TGTGCCAGCGGATTACTTACGGGGGCGAACTATGGCTACACCTTC.

This clonotype has at least ten counts. The chain links TRBV18 to TRBJ2-4; 7 bases are a match to TRBD1. The V gene end was trimmed by 1 base and the J gene end by 5 bases; junction bases not matched to a gene: 17. The CDR3 is 19 amino acids. Per germline, CDR1 KGHSH and CDR2 LQKENI. This chain's CDR3 is CASSPRDQFPPGQQNIQYF. The CDR3 DNA reads TGTGCCAGCTCACCACGGGATCAATTCCCTCCGGGACAGCAAAACATTCAGTACTTC.

This clonotype occurred many times. The V call is TRBV4-1, the J call TRBJ1-1; TRBD1 might be the D (6 bases). The germline V and J ends were trimmed by 4 bases and 4 bases, with 16 bases remaining between them. The CDR3 has 15 amino acids. Germline loops: CDR1 MGHRA, CDR2 YSYEKL. The CDR3 DNA reads TGCGCCAGCAGCCCCCAAACAGGGATACGCACTGAAGCTTTCTTT. It specifies CASSPQTGIRTEAFF.

This clonotype was found many times. The J gene is TRBJ2-1, the V gene TRBV19; TRBD2 matches 13 bases. Germline trimming cut 5 bases from V and 5 bases from J; bases unmatched to any gene: 12. Germline CDR1 is LNHDA and CDR2 is SQIVND (reference sequence). This CDR3 region has 18 residues. CDR3 sequence (DNA): TGTGCCAGTAGTTTTATTGGAACGGGACTAGCGGGAAACAATGAGCAGTTCTTC. It is translated as CASSFIGTGLAGNNEQFF.

Ten or more counts support this clonotype. The chain joins TRBV28 to TRBJ1-6; no definite D call. V was pared by 4 bases and J by 1 base, with 8 bases between. Germline V lookup: CDR1 MDHEN, CDR2 SYDVKM. CDR3 length: 15 residues. The CDR3 bases are TGTGCCAGCAGTTCCTCAGGTTCCTATAATTCACCCCTCCACTTT. Amino acids: CASSSSGSYNSPLHF. Using reference TRBV28 and TRBJ1-6 for the parts outside the CDR3, the full variable domain is DVKVTQSSRYLVKRTGEKVFLECVQDMDHENMFWYRQDPGLGLRLIYFSYDVKMKEKGDIPEGYSVSREKKERFSLILESASTNQTSMYLCASSSSGSYNSPLHFGNGTRLTVT.

There are many counts of this clonotype. The CDR3 DNA reads TGTGCCAGCAGAACCGGGACTAGCGGCCCCCGGGGGTCCTACAATGAGCAGTTCTTC. Translated: CASRTGTSGPRGSYNEQFF. The rearrangement uses TRBV6-5 and TRBJ2-1, with TRBD2 matching 11 bases. The CDR3 contains 19 residues. J gave up 1 base and V 6 bases, and 14 bases lay outside the gene matches. CDR1 is MNHEY and CDR2 is SVGAGI in the germline V gene.

The chain uses TRBV18 and TRBJ1-2; D might be TRBD1 (5 bases). Trimming left V 3 bases short and J 0 bases short, with 17 bases between. Per germline, CDR1 KGHSH and CDR2 LQKENI. The CDR3 sequence is 17 residues long. CDR3 sequence (DNA): TGTGCCAGCTCACCGGGGACTGGCACCACCTCTAACTATGGCTACACCTTC. It yields the protein CASSPGTGTTSNYGYTF.

This clonotype was seen many times. The chain employs TRBV5-1 and TRBJ2-1, with a possible D match to TRBD1 (5 bases). Germline V lookup: CDR1 SGHRS, CDR2 YFSETQ. Trimming removed 2 bases at V and 6 bases at J, with 6 bases between. The CDR3 consists of 12 residues. This CDR3 reads CASSFRGNEQFF. DNA for the CDR3: TGCGCCAGCAGCTTTAGGGGCAATGAGCAGTTCTTC.

In its sample, this clonotype is medium-sized. The genes are TRBV3-1 and TRBJ2-1; D perhaps matches TRBD1 (6 bases). The CDR3 consists of 16 residues. Per germline, CDR1 LGHDT and CDR2 YNNKEL (reference sequence). V gave up 4 bases and J gave up 0 bases, with 13 bases separating them. CDR3 region: CASSPSGQRSYNEQFF. In nucleotides, the CDR3 is TGTGCCAGCAGCCCGTCGGGACAACGCTCCTACAATGAGCAGTTCTTC.

There are many counts of this clonotype. The chain recombines TRBV7-2 with TRBJ1-4; 8 bases line up with TRBD1. V lost 3 bases, J lost 8 bases, and 11 bases stayed unmatched. The CDR3 consists of 16 residues. Germline V gene lookup returns CDR1 SGHTA and CDR2 FQGNSA. In DNA form, the CDR3 reads TGTGCCAGCAGCTTGACCCGGACAGGGACTGGCGAAAAACTGTTTTTT. This encodes CASSLTRTGTGEKLFF.

Note on this clonotype: A read error may be the cause here, since a much bigger clone is one base away. The chain links TRBV7-9 to TRBJ2-3; D not resolved. CDR3 length: 14 amino acids. Germline V gene lookup returns CDR1 SEHNR and CDR2 FQNEAQ (reference sequence). Trimming removed 4 bases at V and 1 base at J, with 9 bases between. CDR3 bases: TGTGCCAGCAGCTACGGTCAGCGCACAGATACGCAGTATTTT. Its translation: CASSYGQRTDTQYF.

A note on this clonotype: This may stem from a read error, because a much larger clone lies one nucleotide away. The genes are TRBV28 and TRBJ1-6, with a tentative D call TRBD1 (5 bases). The germline gives CDR1 MDHEN, CDR2 SYDVKM. This CDR3 has 15 amino acids. The germline V and J ends were trimmed by 5 bases and 6 bases, with 14 bases remaining between them. CDR3 protein: CASSPRGTGNSPLHF. The CDR3 DNA follows: TGTGCCAGCAGTCCTCGCGGGACCGGTAATTCACCCCTCCACTTT.

This clonotype occurred many times. The V call is TRBV4-2, the J call TRBJ2-7, with D possibly being TRBD2 (6 bases). Per germline, CDR1 LGHNA and CDR2 YNFKEQ. The germline V and J ends were trimmed by 1 base and 2 bases, with 9 bases remaining between them. There are 14 residues in the CDR3. The CDR3 loop is CASSQVGGTYEQYF. For the CDR3, the DNA is TGTGCCAGCAGCCAAGTCGGCGGGACCTACGAGCAGTACTTC.

Notes on this clonotype: Possible read error: a much larger clone is one base away. The chain combines TRBV20-1 with TRBJ1-1; 7 nucleotides match TRBD1. This CDR3 comprises 12 residues. Germline V gene data show CDR1 as DFQATT and CDR2 as SNEGSKA (reference sequence). The J segment lost 10 bases and the V segment lost 0 bases, leaving 5 bases of the junction unmatched. In DNA, the CDR3 is TGCAGTGCTAGAGACAGGGGGTTTGGAGCTTTCTTT. Protein sequence: CSARDRGFGAFF.

Written as DNA, the CDR3 is TGTGCCAGCAGCGTACAGGGGGCTTTAGGCTACACCTTC. Its protein product is CASSVQGALGYTF. The V gene is TRBV2, the J gene TRBJ1-2, with 9 bases fitting TRBD1. The CDR3 extends over 13 amino acids. CDR1 and CDR2 (germline): SNHLY, FYNNEI. The trim removed 6 bases at V and 8 bases at J, leaving 7 bases unmatched.

Worth noting for this clonotype: A much larger clone sits a single nucleotide away, making a read error possible. As the CDR3 is not closed by the conserved phenylalanine or tryptophan, this likely results from a read error. The V call is TRBV10-3, the J call TRBJ2-5, with TRBD2 matching 8 bases. The J segment lost 7 bases and the V segment lost 3 bases, leaving 4 bases of the junction unmatched. The CDR3 has 13 amino acids. The germline V gene has CDR1 ENHRY and CDR2 SYGVKD. DNA for the CDR3: TGTGCCATCAGTGAAACTAGCGGAACGACCCAGTACCTC. It encodes CAISETSGTTQYL.

At least ten counts were recorded for this clonotype. The V gene is TRBV25-1, the J gene TRBJ2-3, with a tentative D call TRBD1 (5 bases). Germline loops: CDR1 MGHDK, CDR2 SYGVNS. This CDR3 contains 14 residues. V was shortened by 4 bases and J by 5 bases, with 13 bases between the two germline ends. CDR3 in DNA: TGTGCCAGCAGTGGGGGCTATCCGGGAGATACGCAGTATTTT. Residues: CASSGGYPGDTQYF.

A note on this clonotype: With a much larger clone just one base away, this may be a read error. No conserved phenylalanine or tryptophan is present at the end of the CDR3, so a read error is the likely explanation. The V and J genes are TRBV7-9 and TRBJ2-4; D gene uncertain. Germline values: CDR1 SEHNR, CDR2 FQNEAQ (reference sequence). This CDR3 spans 15 amino acids. Trimming took 0 bases from V and 3 from J, leaving 9 bases between them. The CDR3 DNA reads TGTGCCAGCAGCTTAGCAAAAGGGATCAAAAACATTCAGTACTCC. As protein: CASSLAKGIKNIQYS.

This clonotype has at least ten counts. Since a much larger clone is just one base distant, this may be a read error. The V gene is TRBV20-1, the J gene TRBJ2-1; D remains ambiguous. This CDR3 is built from 13 residues. CDR1 and CDR2 (germline): DFQATT, SNEGSKA (reference sequence). The CDR3 nucleotides are TGCAGTGCCCCAATGCGCTCCTACAATGGGCAGTTCTTC. Its protein product is CSAPMRSYNGQFF.

As for this clonotype: This may stem from a read error, because a much larger clone lies one nucleotide away. The chain couples TRBV7-9 to TRBJ1-1; no firm D call. The end of the DNA fits TRBJ1-6 better, so the J call may be wrong. Germline V gene sequence: CDR1 SEHNR, CDR2 FQNEAQ (reference sequence). The CDR3 is 14 residues long. DNA for the CDR3: TGTGCCAGGAGCCCCGGGATAGGCAGTTCTTCCCTCCACTTT. As protein: CARSPGIGSSSLHF.

This clonotype was observed many times. The V call is TRBV19, the J call TRBJ1-2, with 8 bases lining up with TRBD1. In germline, CDR1 is LNHDA, CDR2 SQIVND (reference sequence). With V trimmed by 2 bases and J by 4 bases, 12 bases remained unmatched. The CDR3 length is 17 residues. CDR3 sequence (DNA): TGTGCCAGTAGTATAATGGCGGGACAGGTGGCGAGCTATGGCTACACCTTC. It translates to CASSIMAGQVASYGYTF.